This T cell receptor beta chain was obtained from a study of T-cell reconstitution after alpha-beta-depleted transplantation in children. Study results and caveats: At day 60, the high TCRbeta diversity found in some patients originated from recipient T cells and thymic progenitors that had survived. Several hundred rapidly expanded clones from non-depleted graft cells reportedly supplied alpha-beta T cells about two months post-transplant.

At least ten counts were recorded for this clonotype. Its antigen is not known. The library targeted TCRbeta and was prepared with unique molecular identifiers. One entry per CDR3 protein results from TCRdb running MiXCR on the PCR reads. Of 200,000 to 250,000 distinct CDR3 sequences listed, about a tenth were seen once; the top ten hold 28%. This CDR3 region has 12 residues. CDR1 and CDR2 from the germline V gene are MDHEN and SYDVKM. The junction had 3 bases not matched to a gene; V was cut back by 8 bases and J by 4 bases. The receptor was isolated from a child less than two years old with acute myeloid leukemia, due to receive a stem cell transplant. Specimen: PBMCs, collected before TCRalphabeta/CD19-depleted stem cell transplant. The V and J genes are TRBV28 and TRBJ1-2; 8 bases fit TRBD1. CDR3 sequence (DNA): TGTGCCAGCGAAGGACAGGGCTATGGCTACACCTTC. It codes for CASEGQGYGYTF.